The text below deals with one T cell receptor (beta chain). Its antigen is still unknown. V lost 0 bases, J lost 7 bases, and 13 bases lay in between. The germline V gene encodes CDR1 SGHAT and CDR2 FQNNGV. This CDR3 region has 15 residues. Clones were read by immunoSEQ multiplex PCR, and TCRdb kept only the in-frame ones, dropping some. This sample has roughly 170,000 clones, with about 91% found just once. These data belong to a study of T cell responses to AZD1222 COVID-19 vaccine. The wider study: Second-dose intervals near 4 or 12 weeks were combined. The study's findings and limits: Elevations in Spike-specific TCR breadth and depth followed administration of two AZD1222 doses.

V is TRBV11-2 and J is TRBJ1-5; D uncertain. The receptor's source is an adult in good health. The sample in question was peripheral blood, obtained on day 0 of AZD1222 vaccination. Here the CDR3 reads CASSLEGSVWQPQHF. DNA for the CDR3: TGTGCCAGCAGCTTAGAAGGTTCGGTCTGGCAGCCCCAGCATTTT.